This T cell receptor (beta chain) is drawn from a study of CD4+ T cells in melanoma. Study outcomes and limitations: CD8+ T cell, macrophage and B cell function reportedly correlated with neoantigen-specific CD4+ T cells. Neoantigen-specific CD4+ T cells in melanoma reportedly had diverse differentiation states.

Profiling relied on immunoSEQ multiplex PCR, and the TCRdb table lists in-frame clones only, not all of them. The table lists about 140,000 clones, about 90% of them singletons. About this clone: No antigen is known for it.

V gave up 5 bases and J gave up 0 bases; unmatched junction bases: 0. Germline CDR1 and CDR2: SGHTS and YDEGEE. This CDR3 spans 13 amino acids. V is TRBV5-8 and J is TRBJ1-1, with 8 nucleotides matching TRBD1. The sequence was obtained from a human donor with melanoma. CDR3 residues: CASRGQVNTEAFF. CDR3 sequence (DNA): TGTGCCAGCAGGGGACAGGTGAACACTGAAGCTTTCTTT.